This is a list of T cell receptor beta chains from one sample in a study of graft-versus-host responses after intestinal transplantation. Sequencing was performed with immunoSEQ multiplex PCR; in TCRdb, only in-frame clones are kept and a portion is missing. The sample comprises about 27,000 clones, more than 85% of which are singletons, and around 0.53% rests with the top ten. Source: PBMCs, taken 18 days after transplant. These receptor sequences come from a human patient who received an intestinal transplant, so some T cells may come from the graft donor. Both conserved end residues are part of each CDR3. A D gene is named only where the DNA matches it firmly. Size is stated for part of the rows, as once, few or many counts, or as a class when the clone is expanded.

d_gene	v_gene	len	j_gene	abundance	CDR3aa	CDR3nt
-	TRBV11-2	14	TRBJ2-7	-	CASSSEVEGYEQYF	TGTGCCAGCAGCTCAGAGGTTGAGGGCTACGAGCAGTACTTC
-	TRBV6-1	10	TRBJ1-1	-	CASRSGEAFF	TGTGCCAGCCGGTCAGGGGAAGCTTTCTTT
TRBD2	TRBV6-5	15	TRBJ2-7	-	CASSYSGTSPYEQYF	TGTGCCAGCAGTTACTCCGGGACTAGCCCATACGAGCAGTACTTC
-	TRBV9	14	TRBJ2-1	-	CASSGGGQLDEQFF	TGTGCCAGCAGCGGGGGGGGACAGTTAGATGAGCAGTTCTTC
-	TRBV5-1	15	TRBJ1-2	-	CASSINGAEYYGYTF	TGCGCCAGCAGCATAAACGGGGCGGAATATTATGGCTACACCTTC
TRBD1	TRBV7-9	14	TRBJ2-1	-	CASRSDRGDNEQFF	TGTGCCAGCAGGAGCGACAGGGGAGACAATGAGCAGTTCTTC
-	TRBV4-1	12	TRBJ1-2	-	CASSQGPYGYTF	TGCGCCAGCAGCCAGGGACCCTATGGCTACACCTTC
-	TRBV5-5	14	TRBJ2-5	-	CASSLPPGLETQYF	TGTGCCAGCAGCTTGCCCCCAGGGCTGGAGACCCAGTACTTC
-	TRBV7-9	12	TRBJ1-1	few	CASSLASREAFF	TGTGCCAGCAGCTTAGCGTCGAGAGAAGCTTTCTTT
-	TRBV29-1	12	TRBJ2-5	-	CSVEGSQETQYF	TGCAGCGTTGAGGGGTCACAAGAGACCCAGTACTTC
-	TRBV30	11	TRBJ2-1	-	CAWYSDNEQFF	TGTGCCTGGTATTCCGACAATGAGCAGTTCTTC
-	TRBV10-1	13	TRBJ1-2	-	CASSESGGYGYTF	TGCGCCAGCAGTGAGTCAGGGGGCTATGGCTACACCTTC
-	TRBV7-9	19	TRBJ2-3	-	CASSLALWGGLPGTDTQYF	TGTGCCAGCAGCTTAGCGCTGTGGGGGGGGCTACCCGGCACAGATACGCAGTATTTT